Shown below are 29 T cell receptor beta chains from a single sample sequenced in a study of blood T cells in healthy people across ages. Alongside a J-beta primer mix, a sample-barcoded 5' primer served in a second PCR lasting about 7 to 12 cycles. Via MiXCR, TCRdb re-called the 5' RACE reads, giving one row per CDR3 protein. The repertoire holds hundreds of thousands of distinct CDR3 sequences, with roughly 44% as singletons. The material sequenced was blood. The receptors were sampled from a man aged 55 to 70 in good health.

The chain recombines TRBV27 with TRBJ1-2, with unresolved D. V was shortened by 2 bases and J by 0 bases, with 10 bases between the two germline ends. This CDR3 comprises 15 residues. Germline-derived CDR1 and CDR2 are MNHEY and SMNVEV (reference sequence). This CDR3 is CASSLGAVPNYGYTF. CDR3 sequence (DNA): TGTGCCAGCAGTTTAGGCGCAGTACCTAACTATGGCTACACCTTC.

This clonotype was picked up a small number of times. The chain carries TRBV5-1 and TRBJ2-5, with 8 bases matching TRBD2. V trimming: 1 base; J trimming: 3 bases; junction bases outside the gene matches: 8. The CDR3 sequence is 16 residues long. Germline V gene sequence: CDR1 SGHRS, CDR2 YFSETQ. The CDR3 DNA sequence: TGCGCCAGCAGCTTGACGGGGGGGCCGGGTGAAGAGACCCAGTACTTC. As protein: CASSLTGGPGEETQYF.

This clonotype has more than one count but fewer than ten. The chain combines TRBV3-1 with TRBJ2-1; 8 positions match TRBD2. This CDR3 region has 18 residues. The ends lost 4 bases at V and 6 bases at J; junction bases unmatched: 17. Germline values: CDR1 LGHDT, CDR2 YNNKEL (reference sequence). The CDR3 loop is CASSPPGRGSLGANEQFF. In DNA, the CDR3 is TGTGCCAGCAGCCCCCCCGGGAGGGGGTCCTTGGGGGCCAATGAGCAGTTCTTC.

This clonotype has a handful of counts. CDR3 sequence reads: CASSQDQPHSGANVLTF. The CDR3 coding sequence is TGCGCCAGCAGCCAAGATCAGCCCCACTCTGGGGCCAACGTCCTGACTTTC. This chain links TRBV4-3 with TRBJ2-6; no firm D call. V lost 0 bases and J lost 0, with 9 bases in between. Germline CDR1 and CDR2: LGHNA and YSLEER. The CDR3 is made up of 17 amino acids.

The chain joins TRBV4-3 to TRBJ2-5, with TRBD2 identical over 9 bases. The J call could be wrong; TRBJ2-7 is a better fit for the DNA end. Germline-derived CDR1 and CDR2 are LGHNA and YSLEER. The CDR3 covers 18 residues. CDR3 sequence reads: CASSQRASGAGGTYEQYF. The DNA of the CDR3 is TGCGCCAGCAGCCAAAGGGCGTCAGGGGCGGGGGGGACCTACGAGCAGTACTTC.

The V call is TRBV30, the J call TRBJ2-5, with 7 bases aligning to TRBD1. Trimming at V came to 0 bases and at J to 3 bases, leaving 7 bases not matched to a gene. This CDR3 contains 15 residues. CDR1 is GTSNPN and CDR2 is SVGIG in the germline V gene (reference sequence). CDR3: CAWSVGQGVEETQYF. CDR3 DNA sequence: TGTGCCTGGAGTGTAGGGCAGGGGGTTGAAGAGACCCAGTACTTC.

V usage is TRBV18 and J usage is TRBJ2-1; D perhaps matches TRBD2 (5 bases). CDR3 length equals 14 residues. The V gene lost 5 bases and the J gene lost 8 bases, with 16 bases spanning the gap. From germline, CDR1 is KGHSH and CDR2 LQKENI. The CDR3 coding sequence is TGTGCCAGCTCAGGGGAGATGGGCAGCTATGAGCAGTTCTTC. Its translation: CASSGEMGSYEQFF.

V and J are TRBV14 and TRBJ1-2; D is unclear. V was clipped by 0 bases and J by 8 bases, with 13 bases between them. The CDR3 extends over 14 amino acids. Germline CDR1 is SGHDN and CDR2 is FVKESK. This CDR3 reads CASSQDLGWNGYTF. CDR3 DNA sequence: TGTGCCAGCAGCCAAGATCTTGGTTGGAACGGCTACACCTTC.

This clonotype appeared a few times. The chain uses TRBV30 and TRBJ2-7; maybe TRBD1 (6 bases). Germline CDR1 reads GTSNPN; CDR2 reads SVGIG (reference sequence). The CDR3 totals 14 residues. V lost 1 base and J 2 bases, leaving 12 bases between the germline ends. CDR3 DNA sequence: TGTGCCTGGAGTGCCCACAGGGAACCCTACGAGCAGTACTTC. Its protein product is CAWSAHREPYEQYF.

The V gene is TRBV10-3, the J gene TRBJ1-1; tentatively, D is TRBD1 (6 bases). V lost 10 bases and J lost 0, with 21 bases in between. The germline CDR1 and CDR2 sequences are ENHRY and SYGVKD. This CDR3 contains 16 residues. The CDR3: CATGAQGRGLNTEAFF. For the CDR3, the DNA is TGTGCCACCGGGGCGCAGGGGCGAGGGCTGAACACTGAAGCTTTCTTT.

This chain links TRBV30 with TRBJ1-1; 8 bases map to TRBD1. The CDR3 sequence is 13 residues long. V lost 2 bases and J lost 11; bases outside the gene matches: 10. The V gene's germline CDR1 is GTSNPN and CDR2 SVGIG (reference sequence). This chain's CDR3 is CAWSWTGPASAFF. In DNA, the CDR3 is TGTGCCTGGAGTTGGACAGGGCCCGCATCGGCTTTCTTT.

The V gene is TRBV18, the J gene TRBJ2-7; maybe TRBD1 (5 bases). The CDR3 totals 14 residues. V dropped 4 bases and J dropped 9 bases, with 19 bases sitting between them. Germline V gene data show CDR1 as KGHSH and CDR2 as LQKENI. CDR3 residues: CASSLTDTGAVQYF. In nucleotides, the CDR3 is TGTGCCAGCTCACTCACTGACACAGGCGCGGTGCAGTACTTC.

This clonotype has only one observation. The rearrangement joins TRBV11-3 to TRBJ2-1; D may be TRBD2 (6 bases). The CDR3 runs 13 residues. Germline V gene lookup returns CDR1 SGHNT and CDR2 YENEEA. V lost 6 bases and J 8 bases, leaving 14 bases between the germline ends. The DNA of the CDR3 is TGTGCCAGCAGTGAGCCTCCGGGGGATGAGCAGTTCTTC. Its protein is CASSEPPGDEQFF. The variable domain in full, with the rest retrieved from reference TRBV11-3 and TRBJ2-1, is EAGVVQSPRYKIIEKKQPVAFWCNPISGHNTLYWYLQNLGQGPELLIRYENEEAVDDSQLPKDRFSAERLKGVDSTLKIQPAELGDSAVYLCASSEPPGDEQFFGPGTRLTVL.

The V and J genes are TRBV21-1 and TRBJ2-7; the tabulated D call, TRBD1, remains unverified against the DNA. TRBV21-1 constitutes a pseudogene. The CDR3 spans 16 residues. CDR3 DNA sequence: TGTGCCAGCAGCAGGCCTCCGGGGTCCCGATTCTACGAGCAGTACTTC. Translating gives CASSRPPGSRFYEQYF.

This clonotype was seen more than once but under ten times. The chain combines TRBV7-8 with TRBJ1-2; TRBD1 matches 7 bases. Trimming at V came to 2 bases and at J to 4 bases, leaving 7 bases not matched to a gene. The germline V gene encodes CDR1 SGHVS and CDR2 FQNEAQ. The CDR3 runs 15 residues. CDR3 DNA: TGTGCCAGCAGCTTAACGTCAGGGGGGGTCTATGGCTACACCTTC. This encodes CASSLTSGGVYGYTF.

The count of this clonotype is one. The chain couples TRBV5-1 to TRBJ2-1; 8 nucleotides match TRBD2. The CDR3 is made up of 16 amino acids. CDR1 and CDR2 from the germline V gene are SGHRS and YFSETQ. The V and J ends lost 3 bases and 2 bases, in that order; junction bases with no gene match: 7. The CDR3 sequence is CASSWGGGGTYNEQFF. The CDR3 DNA sequence: TGCGCCAGCAGCTGGGGCGGCGGGGGGACCTACAATGAGCAGTTCTTC.

This clonotype was observed a few times. V and J are TRBV5-6 and TRBJ1-2; 9 bases fit TRBD1. Germline V gene sequence: CDR1 SGHDT, CDR2 YYEEEE. Trimming took 4 bases from V and 4 from J; bases not matched to a gene: 8. The CDR3 totals 15 residues. Written as DNA, the CDR3 is TGTGCCAGCAGCCCCCGGACAGGGGCCCTCTATGGCTACACCTTC. Encoded protein: CASSPRTGALYGYTF.

The chain couples TRBV28 to TRBJ1-4, with D possibly matching TRBD1 (5 bases). This CDR3 comprises 17 residues. The germline V gene has CDR1 MDHEN and CDR2 SYDVKM. V lost 10 bases and J 0 bases, leaving 21 bases between the germline ends. This chain's CDR3 is CATRFPRTFATNEKLFF. Written as DNA, the CDR3 is TGTGCCACAAGATTCCCCCGGACATTTGCAACTAATGAAAAACTGTTTTTT.

The chain links TRBV20-1 to TRBJ1-6; TRBD1 matches at 10 bases. The CDR3 spans 13 residues. V gave up 6 bases and J gave up 9 bases; unmatched junction bases: 5. CDR1 and CDR2 (germline): DFQATT, SNEGSKA (reference sequence). The DNA of the CDR3 is TGCAGTGCCGCGGGACAGGGGCTTTCACCCCTCCACTTT. Protein: CSAAGQGLSPLHF.

V is TRBV6-1 and J is TRBJ2-7, with TRBD1 identical over 8 bases. This CDR3 is 18 amino acids long. V gave up 5 bases and J gave up 1 base; unmatched junction bases: 16. Germline CDR1 MNHNS, CDR2 SASEGT. This CDR3 is CASSPRKTGTGISYEQYF. DNA of the CDR3: TGTGCCAGCAGTCCCCGCAAGACCGGGACAGGCATTTCCTACGAGCAGTACTTC.

This clonotype was seen a handful of times. The rearrangement links TRBV15 to TRBJ2-3; D possibly corresponds to TRBD2 (6 bases). V was clipped by 5 bases and J by 5 bases, with 8 bases between them. CDR1 is LNHNV and CDR2 is YYDKDF in the germline V gene (reference sequence). The CDR3 length is 12 residues. The CDR3 DNA reads as TGTGCCACCAGCTTCGGGGGAGATACGCAGTATTTT. Protein product: CATSFGGDTQYF.

The CDR3 DNA follows: TGTGCCAGCAGCTACTCGCGGGTGGGGCAGTACTTC. Encoded protein: CASSYSRVGQYF. The rearrangement joins TRBV28 to TRBJ2-5, with D possibly being TRBD2 (5 bases). Trimming cost V 6 bases and J 11 bases, with 16 bases left between them. The CDR3 is 12 residues long. From germline, CDR1 is MDHEN and CDR2 SYDVKM. Looking up the rest from reference TRBV28 and TRBJ2-5 gives the full variable domain: DVKVTQSSRYLVKRTGEKVFLECVQDMDHENMFWYRQDPGLGLRLIYFSYDVKMKEKGDIPEGYSVSREKKERFSLILESASTNQTSMYLCASSYSRVGQYFGPGTRLLVL.

This chain uses TRBV29-1 with TRBJ2-5, with 8 nucleotides matching TRBD2. The V gene's germline CDR1 is SQVTM and CDR2 ANQGSEA. The CDR3 extends over 14 amino acids. V trimming: 8 bases; J trimming: 11 bases; junction bases outside the gene matches: 19. The CDR3 region is CSTPAGAFYNEQYF. The CDR3 DNA is TGCAGCACGCCAGCGGGGGCATTTTACAATGAGCAGTACTTC. Based on the CDR3 plus reference TRBV29-1 and TRBJ2-5, the full variable domain is SAVISQKPSRDICQRGTSLTIQCQVDSQVTMMFWYRQQPGQSLTLIATANQGSEATYESGFVIDKFPISRPNLTFSTLTVSNMSPEDSSIYLCSTPAGAFYNEQYFGPGTRLLVL.

Ten or more counts support this clonotype. The chain links TRBV7-2 to TRBJ1-5; D uncertain. Germline V gene lookup returns CDR1 SGHTA and CDR2 FQGNSA. The V end lost 3 bases, the J end lost 5 bases, and 5 bases lay between the germline ends. The CDR3 consists of 12 residues. The CDR3 protein is CASSFFDQPQHF. In nucleotides, the CDR3 is TGTGCCAGCAGCTTTTTCGATCAGCCCCAGCATTTT.

This clonotype was counted only a few times. This chain links TRBV12-3 or TRBV12-4 with TRBJ2-1; 12 bases are a match to TRBD1. Trimming at V came to 4 bases and at J to 3 bases, leaving 7 bases not matched to a gene. This CDR3 region has 17 residues. CDR3 nucleotide sequence: TGTGCCAGCAGTTCGGGACAGGGGGCCCGAAACTACAATGAGCAGTTCTTC. Translating it yields CASSSGQGARNYNEQFF.

The chain joins TRBV5-6 to TRBJ2-7, with D perhaps matching TRBD2 (6 bases). V lost 2 bases and J 0 bases, leaving 15 bases between the germline ends. Germline CDR1 reads SGHDT; CDR2 reads YYEEEE. The CDR3 has 16 residues. CDR3: CASSFPTSPFSYEQYF. The CDR3 nucleotides are TGTGCCAGCAGCTTTCCCACTAGCCCATTCTCCTACGAGCAGTACTTC.

DNA of the CDR3: TGCGCCAGCAGCATCTTAGGGCCCAGGGGCACAGATACGCAGTATTTT. Translated, it gives CASSILGPRGTDTQYF. The chain couples TRBV5-1 to TRBJ2-3, with D perhaps TRBD1 (5 bases). This CDR3 comprises 16 residues. Trimming left V 4 bases short and J 1 base short, with 16 bases between. Germline V lookup: CDR1 SGHRS, CDR2 YFSETQ.

The chain joins TRBV12-3 or TRBV12-4 to TRBJ1-1; the D gene is possibly TRBD1 (5 bases). Trimming cost V 6 bases and J 0 bases, with 11 bases left between them. CDR3 length: 14 residues. This chain's CDR3 is CASRSGTLNTEAFF. In DNA form, the CDR3 reads TGTGCCAGCAGGTCCGGGACGTTGAACACTGAAGCTTTCTTT.

V is TRBV5-1 and J is TRBJ2-5; possibly TRBD1 for D (7 bases). V lost 3 bases and J lost 11, with 23 bases in between. CDR3 length equals 15 residues. Germline V gene sequence: CDR1 SGHRS, CDR2 YFSETQ. The DNA of the CDR3 is TGCGCCAGCAGCTCATCGACAGGGACACTACGGGAGCAGTACTTC. This encodes CASSSSTGTLREQYF.